This T cell receptor (beta chain) was sequenced in a study of T cells after somatic rescue of genetic block. Clones were sequenced by immunoSEQ multiplex PCR, and TCRdb holds only the in-frame ones, with some missing. The sample has 55,000 to 75,000 clones; 85% to 95% are singletons. The CDR3 length is 13 residues. The V end was cut by 2 bases, the J end by 9 bases, with 12 bases between. The germline V gene encodes CDR1 SGHRS and CDR2 YFSETQ. Sequences were obtained from peripheral blood mononuclear cells (PBMCs). The rearrangement joins TRBV5-1 to TRBJ2-1; possibly TRBD2 for D (5 bases). The source of this sequence is a man aged 40-49 years. The CDR3 bases are TGCGCCAGCAGCTTTTCTGGCGAGGGTGAGCAGTTCTTC. This encodes CASSFSGEGEQFF. Using reference TRBV5-1 and TRBJ2-1 for the parts outside the CDR3, the full variable domain is KAGVTQTPRYLIKTRGQQVTLSCSPISGHRSVSWYQQTPGQGLQFLFEYFSETQRNKGNFPGRFSGRQFSNSRSEMNVSTLELGDSALYLCASSFSGEGEQFFGPGTRLTVL.